The clone carrying this TCR beta chain has more than one count but fewer than ten. Its antigen is undetermined. The data are from a study of CD8+CD57+ T cells in acquired aplastic anemia. The study's findings and limits: Overlap between patients and controls comprised 25 to 30 CD8+ CDR3 sequences.

The authors sequenced patients whose flow cytometry had shown CD8+CD57+ cell expansion. Untreated patients provided the blood samples, with no therapy given before sampling. For CDR3 and TCR beta VDJ profiling, genomic DNA was the template used. TCRdb recomputed calls from the reads with MiXCR, one row per CDR3 protein. The table shows 100,000 to 150,000 distinct CDR3 sequences, with over 30% occurring only once. Germline values: CDR1 SNHLY, CDR2 FYNNEI. The CDR3 extends over 14 amino acids. V lost 2 bases, J lost 2 bases, and 10 bases lay in between. The sample comprised sorted CD4+, CD8+, or CD8+CD57+ T cells (not recorded which) from PBMCs. The sequence derives from a human donor with aplastic anemia. The chain uses TRBV2 and TRBJ2-7; unclear D gene. In DNA, the CDR3 is TGTGCCAGCAGTGAATCGTCCAGTCCCTACGAGCAGTACTTC. Protein: CASSESSSPYEQYF.